Listed below are T cell receptor beta chains from one sample, sequenced in a study of T cells in Graves' hyperthyroidism and ophthalmopathy. One entry per CDR3 protein results from TCRdb running MiXCR on the multiplex PCR reads. The repertoire holds over 250,000 distinct CDR3 sequences, with around a quarter as singletons. Sequencing used blood. The source of these receptors is a man aged 40-49 years with Graves' hyperthyroidism that later progressed to Graves' ophthalmopathy. CDR3s include the opening cysteine and the closing phenylalanine or tryptophan. D genes are given only for firm matches. Clone size appears in some rows only: once, few, many, or a class for an expanded clone.

j_call,clone_size,v_call,d_call,cdr3_aa,cdr3_nt
TRBJ2-7,many,TRBV15,TRBD1,CATSRAPGQGAGEQYF,TGTGCCACCAGCAGAGCCCCGGGACAGGGGGCAGGAGAGCAGTACTTC
TRBJ2-7,-,TRBV6-5,-,CVSSYEGGGAYEQYF,TGTGTCAGCAGTTACGAAGGGGGGGGCGCCTACGAGCAGTACTTC
TRBJ2-5,many,TRBV2,-,CASSAQGIFGETQYF,TGTGCCAGCAGTGCTCAGGGGATTTTCGGGGAGACCCAGTACTTC
TRBJ1-1,many,TRBV29-1,-,CSVFYATNTEAFF,TGCAGCGTGTTTTACGCCACGAACACTGAAGCTTTCTTT
TRBJ2-6,-,TRBV20-1,-,CSAREAKGESGANVLTF,TGCAGTGCTAGAGAGGCCAAAGGGGAGTCTGGGGCCAACGTCCTGACTTTC
TRBJ2-4,many,TRBV12-3/TRBV12-4,-,CASSPLGWRETKNIQYF,TGTGCCAGCAGCCCACTAGGGTGGAGGGAAACCAAAAACATTCAGTACTTC
TRBJ1-1,many,TRBV24-1,TRBD1,CATSDDRGSTEAFF,TGTGCCACCAGTGATGACAGGGGTTCCACTGAAGCTTTCTTT
TRBJ2-7,many,TRBV27,TRBD1,CASSFGTGYEQYF,TGTGCCAGCAGTTTCGGGACAGGCTACGAGCAGTACTTC
TRBJ1-5,many,TRBV19,-,CASSGGLQPQHF,TGTGCCAGTAGTGGAGGGCTCCAGCCCCAGCATTTT
TRBJ2-2,-,TRBV5-1,-,CASSGAASANTGELFF,TGCGCCAGCTCTGGAGCTGCAAGCGCCAACACCGGGGAGCTGTTTTTT
TRBJ1-5,many,TRBV30,-,CAWRIPGGNQPQHF,TGTGCCTGGAGGATACCGGGAGGCAATCAGCCCCAGCATTTT
TRBJ2-4,many,TRBV18,TRBD1,CASSPTGQGVIQYF,TGTGCCAGCTCACCAACAGGACAGGGGGTCATTCAGTACTTC
TRBJ1-1,many,TRBV5-1,-,CASAWHRDTEAFF,TGCGCCAGCGCTTGGCACAGGGACACTGAAGCTTTCTTT
TRBJ2-6,many,TRBV6-5,-,CAARGSGANVLTF,TGTGCCGCCAGGGGTTCTGGGGCCAACGTCCTGACTTTC
TRBJ2-5,many,TRBV10-3,TRBD2,CAISDGTSQETQYF,TGTGCCATCAGTGATGGGACTAGCCAAGAGACCCAGTACTTC
TRBJ2-5,-,TRBV11-2,-,CASSPRLVSAGETQYF,TGTGCCAGCAGCCCCCGACTAGTTTCGGCGGGCGAGACCCAGTACTTC
TRBJ2-4,many,TRBV20-1,-,CSARDPGLAKNIQYF,TGCAGTGCTAGAGATCCGGGACTAGCCAAAAACATTCAGTACTTC
TRBJ1-1,many,TRBV7-3,-,CASSLFPRAGSGTEAFF,TGTGCCAGCAGCTTATTTCCTAGGGCAGGGTCAGGCACTGAAGCTTTCTTT